This TCR beta chain was retrieved from a study of OX40 agonist ivuxolimab in advanced cancers. Study summary: Ivuxolimab, which patients received intravenously every 2 weeks, was dosed at 0.01 to 10 mg/kg. Findings and limits, study-wide: The antigens recognized by the expanded peripheral T cells, that is their antigen specificity, were not determined.

About this clone: As yet, its antigen is unknown.

Between the trimmed V and J ends, which lost 4 bases and 0 bases, there was a span of 20 bases. Germline V CDR1 and CDR2: SGHNT, YYREEE (reference sequence). The CDR3 covers 19 residues. TCRdb keeps only in-frame clones here, not all; method: immunoSEQ multiplex PCR. The profile covers roughly 97,000 clones, with 86% appearing a single time and around 5.9% taken by the ten largest. V gene TRBV5-4 combines with J gene TRBJ2-6; the D gene is possibly TRBD1 (7 bases). The receptor was derived from an adult with an advanced solid tumor such as melanoma, head and neck, liver or kidney cancer. Sequences were derived from CD4+ or CD8+ T cells sorted from blood, sampled in a trial of the OX40 agonist ivuxolimab. The CDR3 reads CASSPPGGRSFSGANVLTF. As DNA, the CDR3 is TGTGCCAGCAGCCCACCAGGGGGGAGGTCTTTCTCTGGGGCCAACGTCCTGACTTTC.